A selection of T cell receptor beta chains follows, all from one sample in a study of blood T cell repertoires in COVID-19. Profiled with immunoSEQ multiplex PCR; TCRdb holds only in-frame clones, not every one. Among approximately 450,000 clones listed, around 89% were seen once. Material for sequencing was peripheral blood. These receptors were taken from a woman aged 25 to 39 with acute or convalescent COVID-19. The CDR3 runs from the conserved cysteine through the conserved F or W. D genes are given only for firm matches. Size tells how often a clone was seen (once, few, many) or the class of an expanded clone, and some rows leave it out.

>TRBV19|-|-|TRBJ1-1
TGTGCCAGTAGTATACCAGAGGCGATGACTGAAGCTTTCTTT
CASSIPEAMTEAFF
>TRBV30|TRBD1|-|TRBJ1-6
TGTGCCTGGAAACCTGACAGGGGTCCTTACGGGTCACCCCTCCACTTT
CAWKPDRGPYGSPLHF
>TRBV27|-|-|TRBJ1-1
TGTGCCAGCAGTTCACTGGGGGGGAGCACTGAAGCTTTCTTT
CASSSLGGSTEAFF
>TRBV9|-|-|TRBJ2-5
TGTGCCAGCAGCGTAGAATGGGGCTTCCAAGAGACCCAGTACTTC
CASSVEWGFQETQYF
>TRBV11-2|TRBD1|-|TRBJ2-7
TGTGCCAGCAGCCAGGACAGGGGGCCCTACGAGCAGTACTTC
CASSQDRGPYEQYF
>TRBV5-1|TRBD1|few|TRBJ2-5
TGCGCCAGCAGTCTAGGGGGGACAGGGGGCCAAGAGACCCAGTACTTC
CASSLGGTGGQETQYF
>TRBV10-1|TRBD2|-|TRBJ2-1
TGCGCCAGCAGTGGTCTAGCGGGGGGCCGCTCCTACAATGAGCAGTTCTTC
CASSGLAGGRSYNEQFF
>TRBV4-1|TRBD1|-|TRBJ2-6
TGCGCCAGCAGCCACCCAGGGGGCGCTTCTGGGGCCAACGTCCTGACTTTC
CASSHPGGASGANVLTF
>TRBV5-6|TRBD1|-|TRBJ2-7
TGTGCCAGCAGCTTCGGGACAGGGGAGGTTCACGAGCAGTACTTC
CASSFGTGEVHEQYF
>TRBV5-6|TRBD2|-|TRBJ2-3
TGTGCCAGCAGCTTCCGCGGCGGGGGGGCTGCTACGCAGTATTTT
CASSFRGGGAATQYF
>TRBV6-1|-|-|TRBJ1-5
TGTGCCAGCAGTGAACGTAGGGGCGAAGTAAGTCAGCCCCAGCATTTT
CASSERRGEVSQPQHF
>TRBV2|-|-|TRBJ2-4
TGTGCCAGCAGTGGCGGCGCTCCAAGGAACATTCAGTACTTC
CASSGGAPRNIQYF
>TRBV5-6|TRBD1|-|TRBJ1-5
TGTGCCAGCAGCTTGTGGGACAGGGAAAATCAGCCCCAGCATTTT
CASSLWDRENQPQHF
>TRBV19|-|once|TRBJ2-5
TGTGCCAGTAGTTCGACAGCTCGGGAGACCCAGTACTTC
CASSSTARETQYF
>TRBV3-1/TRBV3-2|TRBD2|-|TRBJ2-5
TGTGCCAGCAGCCAAGATTTAAGCGGGGGGGCGTTTGGTAAAGAGACCCAGTACTTC
CASSQDLSGGAFGKETQYF
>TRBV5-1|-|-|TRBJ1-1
TGCGCCAGCAGCCAAGGTGGGTCGAGCGCTGAAGCTTTCTTT
CASSQGGSSAEAFF
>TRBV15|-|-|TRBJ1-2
TGTGCCACCAAGCGGGCCCGGACGGCGGGAGGGGATGTTGCAGGCTACACCTTC
CATKRARTAGGDVAGYTF
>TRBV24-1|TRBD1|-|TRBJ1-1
TGTGCCACCAGTGACGAGCTGGGACAGCCTAAGTTT
CATSDELGQPKF
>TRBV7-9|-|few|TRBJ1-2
TGTGCCAGCAGCCCACCGACCGACAGGATAACTGGCTACACCTTC
CASSPPTDRITGYTF
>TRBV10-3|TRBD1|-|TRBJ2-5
TGTGCCACCGGACAGGGGTTTGTGGAAGAGACCCAGTACTTC
CATGQGFVEETQYF
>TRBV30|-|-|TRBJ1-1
TGTGCCTGGAGTGTAGAAGACCAGGGTATGTTGGCTGAAGCTTTCTTT
CAWSVEDQGMLAEAFF
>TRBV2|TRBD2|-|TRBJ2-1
TGTGCCAGCAGGCCCACTAGCGGGGTCAATGAGCAGTTCTTC
CASRPTSGVNEQFF
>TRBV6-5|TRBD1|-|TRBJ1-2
TGTGCCAGCAGCCCGCCGGGACAGGGCCTCTATGGCTACACCTTC
CASSPPGQGLYGYTF
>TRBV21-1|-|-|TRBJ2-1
TGTGCCAGCAGCAAAGTGTTCAGGGAAGGCGCCTACAATGAGCAGTTCTTC
CASSKVFREGAYNEQFF
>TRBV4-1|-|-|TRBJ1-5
TGCGCCAGCAGCCCCAGGTTAAGTATCCAGCCCCAGCATTTT
CASSPRLSIQPQHF
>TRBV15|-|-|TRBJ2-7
TGTGCCACCAGCAGGCCCCAGGGCGGAACCTACGAGCAGTACTTC
CATSRPQGGTYEQYF
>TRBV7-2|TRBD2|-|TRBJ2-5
TGTGCCAGCAGCTTAGGGCGGGGGGGGCTAGAGACCCAGTACTTC
CASSLGRGGLETQYF
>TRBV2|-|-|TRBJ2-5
TGTGCCAGCACCGCAAAGGGGACTTTTGAGACCCAGTACTTC
CASTAKGTFETQYF
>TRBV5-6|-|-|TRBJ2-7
TGTGCCAGCAGCTTGCAGGGTACAAACGAGCAGTACTTC
CASSLQGTNEQYF
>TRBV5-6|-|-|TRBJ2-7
TGTGCCAGCAGCTTCCCGACTGAGTACGAGCAGTACTTC
CASSFPTEYEQYF
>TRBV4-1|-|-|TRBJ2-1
TGCGCCAGCAGCCAAGCTCTGTCGACGGGTTGGAATGAGCAGTTCTTC
CASSQALSTGWNEQFF
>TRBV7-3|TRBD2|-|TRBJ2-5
TGTGCCAGCAGCCCGGGACTAGCGGGGGGGCGAGAGACCCAGTACTTC
CASSPGLAGGRETQYF
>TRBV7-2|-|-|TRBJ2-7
TGTGCCAGCAGCTTAGATACGGGTGTGCAGTACTTC
CASSLDTGVQYF
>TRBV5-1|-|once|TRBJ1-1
TGCGCCAGCAGACGAGACTACACAAATTCTGAAGCTTTCTTT
CASRRDYTNSEAFF
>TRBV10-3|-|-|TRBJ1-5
TGTGCCATCAGTGAACAGGGTTCCCCGTTAGATAATCAGCCCCAGCATTTT
CAISEQGSPLDNQPQHF
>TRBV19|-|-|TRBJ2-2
TGTGCCAGTAGTCTCGGGGGGCCCTACACCGGGGAGCTGTTTTTT
CASSLGGPYTGELFF
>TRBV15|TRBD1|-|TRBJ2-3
TGTGCCACCAGCAGAGGACAAGGACAGGGCGTTGCAGATACGCAGTATTTT
CATSRGQGQGVADTQYF
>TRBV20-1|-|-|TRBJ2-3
TGCAGTGCTAGTCGGGGTTCAGATACGCAGTATTTT
CSASRGSDTQYF
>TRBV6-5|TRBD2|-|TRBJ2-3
TGTGCCAGCGGGCGGGGGACCGGCACAGATACGCAGTATTTT
CASGRGTGTDTQYF
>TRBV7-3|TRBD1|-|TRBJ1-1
TGTGCCAGCAGCTCCGGACAGGGTGAGGGTGGGGCTTTCTTT
CASSSGQGEGGAFF
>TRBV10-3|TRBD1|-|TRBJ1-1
TGTGCCTCAACACAGGGGGACACTGAAGCTTTCTTT
CASTQGDTEAFF